The clone carrying this T cell receptor beta chain was detected many times. Its antigen is not identified. The data were taken from a study of Graves' ophthalmopathy and Graves' hyperthyroidism. The study's findings and limits: Researchers report that a 13-signature model separated ophthalmopathy from stable hyperthyroidism, posting around 86% sensitivity and 75% to 84% specificity.

Moderate-to-severe activity, with CAS ≥3, NOSPECS ≥4 and duration under 3 months, characterized the donors with ophthalmopathy. PBMCs stemmed from approximately 10 ml of fresh peripheral blood. Amplified TCR beta CDR3 regions were obtained using RNA transcripts as template. A first-round RT-PCR used HTBI primers, followed by a second-round multiplex PCR. TCRdb reanalysed the multiplex PCR reads using MiXCR and keeps one entry per CDR3 protein. The repertoire includes about 240,000 distinct CDR3 sequences, approximately 42% of them detected once, and less than 60% sits in the top ten. Germline V gene sequence: CDR1 SQVTM, CDR2 ANQGSEA. The V segment lost 7 bases and the J segment 7 bases; nucleotides outside the gene matches: 10. The CDR3 extends over 14 amino acids.

The TCR comes from an adult man with Graves' ophthalmopathy. The chain joins TRBV29-1 to TRBJ2-7; 13 nucleotides align to TRBD2. The specimen was peripheral blood. The CDR3 here is CSAATSGRLGEQYF. The DNA for the CDR3 is TGCAGCGCTGCGACTAGCGGGAGGTTGGGGGAGCAGTACTTC.